The 11 T cell receptor beta chains below all came from one sample that was sequenced in a study of breast tumors, draining lymph nodes, adjacent tissues (dated by TCRdb to 2016 to 2017). The library was built by means of multiplex PCR. Sequencing took place on an Illumina HiSeq 2000. The public sequencing data were trimmed at Q25 with fastp and processed into clonotypes with MiXCR by TCRdb, which kept only in-frame beta chains. Rows merge per CDR3 protein into single entries with the most common DNA and genes. The sample data list 14,000 to 15,000 distinct CDR3 sequences, and around 50% of these were observed just once. The ten largest clones represent 28% of the sample. Specimen: tumor-adjacent breast tissue. These receptors came from a female donor with breast cancer. Some clones in this sample may be carry-over from other donors' samples.

This clonotype was counted ten times or more. V and J are TRBV12-5 and TRBJ2-1; possible D gene TRBD2, 6 bases. CDR3 length: 12 residues. Germline CDR1 reads LGHNT; CDR2 reads FRNRAP. Trimming took 6 bases from V and 7 from J, leaving 10 bases between them. The DNA for the CDR3 is TGTGCTAGTGGCTCGGCGGGGAATGAGCAGTTCTTC. The encoded protein is CASGSAGNEQFF.

This clonotype was recorded many times. A much larger clonotype is one base distant, so this may be a read error. This rearrangement joins TRBV20-1 to TRBJ2-1; 11 bases map to TRBD2. V lost 4 bases and J lost 9; bases outside the gene matches: 8. The CDR3 length is 14 residues. The germline CDR1 and CDR2 sequences are DFQATT and SNEGSKA (reference sequence). CDR3 protein: CSATTSGTPPEQFF. As DNA, the CDR3 is TGCAGTGCTACGACTAGCGGGACTCCACCTGAGCAGTTCTTC.

The J gene is TRBJ2-3, the V gene TRBV10-3; 9 nucleotides agree with TRBD2. With 10 bases clipped from V and 5 bases from J, the junction kept 13 bases outside the gene matches. This CDR3 is 15 amino acids long. From germline, CDR1 is ENHRY and CDR2 SYGVKD. The CDR3 reads CATRATSGLGDTQYF. CDR3 bases: TGTGCCACCAGGGCCACTAGCGGGTTAGGAGATACGCAGTATTTT.

This clonotype was observed at least ten times. V and J are TRBV4-2 and TRBJ2-3, with 8 bases fitting TRBD2. The V gene end was trimmed by 4 bases and the J gene end by 2 bases; junction bases not matched to a gene: 8. Germline V CDR1 and CDR2: LGHNA, YNFKEQ. CDR3 length: 16 residues. CDR3 sequence: CASSLDGGRPTDTQYF. The CDR3 DNA sequence: TGTGCCAGCAGCCTAGACGGCGGGAGGCCCACAGATACGCAGTATTTT.

V and J are TRBV2 and TRBJ2-7, with TRBD2 matching 12 bases. Per germline, CDR1 SNHLY and CDR2 FYNNEI. Losses at the gene ends were 5 bases for V and 6 bases for J; bases not matched to a gene: 5. The CDR3 contains 14 residues. The CDR3 coding sequence is TGTGCCAGCAGTTGGACTAGCGGGGTTAGCGAGCAGTACTTC. The encoded protein is CASSWTSGVSEQYF.

J is TRBJ2-5 and V is TRBV5-5; D might be TRBD1 (6 bases). The germline gives CDR1 SGHKS, CDR2 YYEKEE (reference sequence). The V end was cut by 4 bases, the J end by 6 bases, with 7 bases between. There are 11 residues in the CDR3. The CDR3 is CASSGGQTQYF. Written as DNA, the CDR3 is TGTGCCAGCAGCGGGGGCCAGACCCAGTACTTC.

The chain combines TRBV6-6 with TRBJ2-1; 8 nucleotides line up with TRBD2. Germline CDR1 and CDR2: MNHNY and SVGAGI (reference sequence). The CDR3 is made up of 15 amino acids. The J segment lost 6 bases and the V segment lost 5 bases, leaving 9 bases of the junction unmatched. CDR3 DNA: TGTGCCAGCAGTCACGAGGCGGGACTAGGCAATGAGCAGTTCTTC. This gives the protein CASSHEAGLGNEQFF.

This clonotype was recorded at least ten times. This chain connects TRBV10-2 to TRBJ2-1; 10 bases are a match to TRBD2. CDR1 is WSHSY, CDR2 SAAADI, per germline. This CDR3 spans 16 amino acids. The V segment lost 8 bases and the J segment 5 bases; nucleotides outside the gene matches: 12. CDR3 nucleotides: TGCGCCAGCGGCGAACTAGCGGGACTTATAAACAATGAGCAGTTCTTC. Amino acids: CASGELAGLINNEQFF.

This clonotype was detected ten times or more. The CDR3 reads CASSEALDREKLFF. CDR3 sequence (DNA): TGTGCCAGCAGTGAAGCACTGGACAGGGAAAAACTGTTTTTT. The chain has TRBV6-1 and TRBJ1-4, with 7 bases fitting TRBD1. J was trimmed by 8 bases and V by 0 bases; bases with no gene match: 3. From germline, CDR1 is MNHNS and CDR2 SASEGT. CDR3 length: 14 amino acids.

Many counts were recorded for this clonotype. CDR3 sequence reads: CASSLAGSGANVLTF. In DNA form, the CDR3 reads TGTGCCAGCAGTTTAGCAGGCTCTGGGGCCAACGTCCTGACTTTC. The chain uses TRBV28 and TRBJ2-6; unclear D gene. The germline V gene encodes CDR1 MDHEN and CDR2 SYDVKM. The CDR3 is 15 amino acids. Trimming shortened V by 2 bases and J by 0 bases, and 5 bases separated the two germline ends.

This clonotype was seen at least ten times. The CDR3 protein is CASSPTSADTQYF. CDR3 coding DNA: TGTGCCAGCTCACCGACTAGCGCAGATACGCAGTATTTT. The chain employs TRBV18 and TRBJ2-3; 8 bases align to TRBD2. The CDR3 is made up of 13 amino acids. V was clipped by 3 bases and J by 4 bases; unmatched bases: 0. CDR1 and CDR2 (germline): KGHSH, LQKENI.